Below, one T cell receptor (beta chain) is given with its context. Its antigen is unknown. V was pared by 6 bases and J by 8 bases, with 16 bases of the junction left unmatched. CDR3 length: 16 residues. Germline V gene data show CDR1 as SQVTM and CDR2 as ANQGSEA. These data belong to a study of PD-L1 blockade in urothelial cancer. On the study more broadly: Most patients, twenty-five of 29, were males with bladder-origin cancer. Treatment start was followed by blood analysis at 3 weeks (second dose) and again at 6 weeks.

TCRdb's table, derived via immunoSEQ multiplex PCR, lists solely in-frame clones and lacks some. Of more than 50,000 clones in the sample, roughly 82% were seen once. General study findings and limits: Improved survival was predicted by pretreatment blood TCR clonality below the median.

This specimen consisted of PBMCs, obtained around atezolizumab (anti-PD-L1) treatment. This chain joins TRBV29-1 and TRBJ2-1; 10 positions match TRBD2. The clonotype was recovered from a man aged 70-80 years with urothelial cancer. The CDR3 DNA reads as TGCAGCGTGGCCTTGAGGCTAGCGGGAGTGATCGATGAGCAGTTCTTC. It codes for CSVALRLAGVIDEQFF.